Below are 22 T cell receptor beta chains sequenced from a single sample in a study of blood T cell repertoires in COVID-19. Profiling relied on immunoSEQ multiplex PCR, and the TCRdb table lists in-frame clones only, not all of them. This table holds hundreds of thousands of clones, just under 90% found once. The sequencing sample was made of peripheral blood. These receptors originate from a man between 60 and 70 years old who had recovered from COVID-19.

The V call is TRBV11-2, the J call TRBJ1-6, with D tentatively TRBD1 (5 bases). V was trimmed by 6 bases and J by 4 bases, leaving 16 bases between them. CDR3 length: 16 residues. Germline lookup yields CDR1 SGHAT and CDR2 FQNNGV. The DNA for the CDR3 is TGTGCCAGCAGAACATATGGCGGGGGTTATAATTCACCCCTCCACTTT. This sequence encodes CASRTYGGGYNSPLHF.

This chain links TRBV30 with TRBJ2-7; no reliable D call. Germline V lookup: CDR1 GTSNPN, CDR2 SVGIG (reference sequence). V lost 4 bases to trimming and J lost 3 bases, with 13 bases between them. The CDR3 is 13 residues long. CDR3 in DNA: TGTGCCTGGAATCCCCTAGGCCGCTACGAGCAGTACTTC. As protein: CAWNPLGRYEQYF.

The chain employs TRBV21-1 and TRBJ1-5. TRBV21-1 is shown as a pseudogene. CDR3 length: 13 amino acids. The CDR3 nucleotides are TGTGCCAGCAGCAAAGTCCCGAATCAGCCCCAGCATTTT. This gives the protein CASSKVPNQPQHF.

This chain links TRBV7-3 with TRBJ2-1; TRBD2 matches at 10 bases. V gave up 5 bases and J gave up 10 bases; unmatched junction bases: 17. The CDR3 contains 17 residues. Germline values: CDR1 SGHTA, CDR2 FQGTGA. CDR3 sequence (DNA): TGTGCCAGCAGCCCCACTCAGGGAGCGGGGGGGCGGGGCGAGCAGTTCTTC. It translates to CASSPTQGAGGRGEQFF. Full variable domain (remainder filled in from reference TRBV7-3 and TRBJ2-1): GAGVSQTPSNKVTEKGKYVELRCDPISGHTALYWYRQSLGQGPEFLIYFQGTGAADDSGLPNDRFFAVRPEGSVSTLKIQRTERGDSAVYLCASSPTQGAGGRGEQFFGPGTRLTVL.

This clone was detected only once. This chain uses TRBV7-2 with TRBJ2-7; 9 bases align to TRBD1. Per germline, CDR1 SGHTA and CDR2 FQGNSA. The J segment lost 4 bases and the V segment lost 4 bases, leaving 5 bases of the junction unmatched. The CDR3 extends over 14 amino acids. The CDR3 nucleotides read TGTGCCAGCAGCTACACAGGGGGCGATTACGAGCAGTACTTC. Encoded protein: CASSYTGGDYEQYF.

Here the CDR3 DNA reads TGTGCCAGCAGCGTGGAAAGGACTAGCGGGGGGCGAGATACGCAGTATTTT. Protein product: CASSVERTSGGRDTQYF. The genes are TRBV9 and TRBJ2-3, with 14 bases matching TRBD2. V shed 2 bases and J 5 bases; nucleotides not matched to a gene: 7. Germline values: CDR1 SGDLS, CDR2 YYNGEE. The CDR3 is 17 residues long.

V and J are TRBV7-8 and TRBJ1-5, with D possibly being TRBD1 (5 bases). Germline V CDR1 and CDR2: SGHVS, FQNEAQ. V lost 4 bases to trimming and J lost 3 bases, with 10 bases between them. The CDR3 is made up of 14 amino acids. CDR3 bases: TGTGCCAGCAGCTCGACAGTAAACAATCAGCCCCAGCATTTT. Encoded protein: CASSSTVNNQPQHF.

This clone qualifies as medium-sized. The chain links TRBV5-8 to TRBJ2-7; 15 bases fit TRBD2. CDR1 and CDR2 (germline): SGHTS, YDEGEE. J gave up 7 bases and V 4 bases, and 12 bases lay outside the gene matches. The CDR3 length is 17 residues. Written as DNA, the CDR3 is TGTGCCAGCAGCCGTCAAGGACTAGCGGGAGGGTCTAGGGAGCAGTACTTC. It encodes CASSRQGLAGGSREQYF. Filled out from reference TRBV5-8 and TRBJ2-7, the complete variable domain reads EAGVTQSPTHLIKTRGQQATLRCSPISGHTSVYWYQQALGLGLQFLLWYDEGEERNRGNFPPRFSGRQFPNYSSELNVNALELEDSALYLCASSRQGLAGGSREQYFGPGTRLTVT.

The V and J genes are TRBV11-2 and TRBJ1-2; 7 nucleotides agree with TRBD1. Germline V gives CDR1 SGHAT, CDR2 FQNNGV. The V gene end was trimmed by 5 bases and the J gene end by 2 bases; junction bases not matched to a gene: 5. The CDR3 spans 14 residues. The CDR3 sequence: CASSAGQNNYGYTF. For the CDR3, the DNA is TGTGCCAGCAGCGCGGGACAGAACAACTATGGCTACACCTTC.

Here the CDR3 reads CASSQDGSRGGEQYF. CDR3 DNA: TGTGCCAGCAGCCAAGATGGAAGCAGGGGTGGCGAGCAGTACTTC. The chain combines TRBV4-2 with TRBJ2-7; possible D gene TRBD1, 6 bases. Trimming took off 0 bases at V and 6 bases at J, with 15 bases between the two ends. The CDR3 runs to 15 residues. CDR1 and CDR2 (germline): LGHNA, YNFKEQ.

The V call is TRBV5-1, the J call TRBJ2-7; 7 bases match TRBD1. V shed 4 bases, J shed 2 bases, and the junction held 6 bases outside the gene matches. The CDR3 has 14 amino acids. CDR1 and CDR2 (germline): SGHRS, YFSETQ. The CDR3 reads CASSPRDSTYEQYF. The CDR3 DNA reads as TGCGCCAGCAGCCCCCGGGACAGCACCTACGAGCAGTACTTC.

V usage is TRBV2 and J usage is TRBJ1-2, with D unclear. V was pared by 7 bases and J by 3 bases, with 6 bases between. CDR1 SNHLY and CDR2 FYNNEI come from the germline V gene. The CDR3 contains 11 residues. CDR3 sequence: CASNQDYGYTF. The CDR3 bases are TGTGCCAGCAACCAGGACTATGGCTACACCTTC.

The CDR3 protein is CASSLAGVAYNEQFF. CDR3 coding DNA: TGTGCCAGCAGCTTGGCGGGGGTAGCTTACAATGAGCAGTTCTTC. J is TRBJ2-1 and V is TRBV5-4; D might be TRBD2 (6 bases). Trimming left V 0 bases short and J 4 bases short, with 11 bases between. The CDR3 covers 15 residues. Looked up from germline, CDR1 is SGHNT and CDR2 is YYREEE (reference sequence).

The chain couples TRBV5-4 to TRBJ2-7, with 9 bases matching TRBD2. Germline CDR1 and CDR2: SGHNT and YYREEE (reference sequence). Trimming took 4 bases from V and 2 from J; bases not matched to a gene: 7. The CDR3 spans 15 residues. The CDR3 loop reads CASSAGGGSTYEQYF. Here the CDR3 DNA reads TGTGCCAGCAGCGCGGGGGGGGGTTCTACCTACGAGCAGTACTTC. Complete variable domain (other parts from reference TRBV5-4 and TRBJ2-7): ETGVTQSPTHLIKTRGQQVTLRCSSQSGHNTVSWYQQALGQGPQFIFQYYREEENGRGNFPPRFSGLQFPNYSSELNVNALELDDSALYLCASSAGGGSTYEQYFGPGTRLTVT.

V usage is TRBV7-2 and J usage is TRBJ1-1; possibly TRBD1 for D (6 bases). V shed 7 bases and J shed 1 base, with 13 bases lying between them. Germline-derived CDR1 and CDR2 are SGHTA and FQGNSA. There are 14 residues in the CDR3. The CDR3 DNA reads TGTGCCAGCACCATGGTGGGGGCGAACACTGAAGCTTTCTTT. The encoded protein is CASTMVGANTEAFF.

The chain carries TRBV6-5 and TRBJ1-1; perhaps TRBD1 as D (6 bases). The germline V gene encodes CDR1 MNHEY and CDR2 SVGAGI. The V end was cut by 2 bases, the J end by 4 bases, with 11 bases between. There are 14 residues in the CDR3. CDR3 in DNA: TGTGCCAGCAGTTACGTGGGGGCGATCACTGAAGCTTTCTTT. Amino acid sequence: CASSYVGAITEAFF.

The CDR3 DNA is TGCGCCAGCAGCTTGGCAACAGGCCGCCTTGAACCAAACACCTTC. It codes for CASSLATGRLEPNTF. The chain links TRBV5-1 to TRBJ1-2; a weak D match, TRBD1 (5 bases). Trimming pared 0 bases from V and 12 bases from J, leaving 21 bases between. Germline values: CDR1 SGHRS, CDR2 YFSETQ. This CDR3 is 15 amino acids long.

The chain carries TRBV5-1 and TRBJ1-6, with 9 bases lining up with TRBD1. Germline assignment: CDR1 SGHRS and CDR2 YFSETQ. This CDR3 contains 16 residues. Trimming took 5 bases from V and 6 from J; bases not matched to a gene: 9. The CDR3 protein is CASSLTGTGSNSPLHF. DNA for the CDR3: TGCGCCAGCAGTTTGACCGGGACAGGGTCTAATTCACCCCTCCACTTT.

The V gene is TRBV7-6, the J gene TRBJ1-5; D possibly corresponds to TRBD1 (5 bases). The CDR3 contains 16 residues. V was shortened by 1 base and J by 3 bases, with 13 bases between the two germline ends. Germline CDR1 is SGHVS and CDR2 is FNYEAQ. The DNA of the CDR3 is TGTGCCAGCAGCTTAGAATCGTGGGGCGCCAATCAGCCCCAGCATTTT. Translated, it gives CASSLESWGANQPQHF.

The chain uses TRBV5-1 and TRBJ2-1, with 11 positions matching TRBD2. Unmatched junction bases numbered 17, after V lost 0 bases and J lost 6 bases. Germline CDR1 SGHRS, CDR2 YFSETQ. The CDR3 is made up of 20 amino acids. CDR3 sequence: CASSLAALAGGWGTGNEQFF. In nucleotides, the CDR3 is TGCGCCAGCAGCTTGGCCGCGCTAGCGGGGGGTTGGGGGACGGGCAATGAGCAGTTCTTC.

This chain links TRBV7-9 with TRBJ2-1; 11 bases are shared with TRBD2. The germline V gene has CDR1 SEHNR and CDR2 FQNEAQ (reference sequence). V gave up 4 bases and J gave up 3 bases; unmatched junction bases: 2. The CDR3 consists of 15 residues. The CDR3 loop is CASSSTSGGYNEQFF. The CDR3 DNA reads TGTGCCAGCAGCTCCACTAGCGGGGGCTACAATGAGCAGTTCTTC.

In its sample, this clone was seen once. The genes are TRBV10-3 and TRBJ2-7, with TRBD2 matching 10 bases. V lost 6 bases to trimming and J lost 6 bases; unmatched junction nucleotides: 8. Germline assignment: CDR1 ENHRY and CDR2 SYGVKD. This CDR3 region has 14 residues. The CDR3 DNA reads as TGTGCCATCAGATCCCCGGGACTAGCGCCCGAGCAGTACTTC. This sequence encodes CAIRSPGLAPEQYF.